This is a list of T cell receptor beta chains from one sample in a study of blood T cell repertoires in COVID-19. TCRdb's table, derived via immunoSEQ multiplex PCR, lists solely in-frame clones and lacks some. The sample shows over 200,000 clones, about nine tenths of them seen only once. Specimen: PBMCs or T cells enriched from blood (not recorded which). These receptor sequences come from a man aged 30 to 39 who had recovered from COVID-19. Each CDR3 is given with its conserved first and last residue. The D gene is left open where the match is weak. Clone size is given for some rows only: seen once, a few or many times, or a class if the clone is expanded.

j_call v_call clone_size d_call cdr3_aa cdr3_nt
TRBJ1-6 TRBV18 . TRBD1 CASSHGQDSPLHF TGTGCCAGCTCTCACGGACAGGATTCACCCCTCCACTTT
TRBJ1-4 TRBV5-1 once . CASSQGLNEKLFF TGCGCCAGCAGCCAGGGGCTGAATGAAAAACTGTTTTTT
TRBJ1-2 TRBV3-1/TRBV3-2 . . CASSQDRGYTF TGTGCCAGCAGCCAAGATCGGGGCTACACCTTC
TRBJ2-3 TRBV23-1 . TRBD1 CASGRDRVADTQYF TGCGCCAGCGGGAGGGACAGGGTCGCAGATACGCAGTATTTT
TRBJ2-3 TRBV10-1 once . CASSRAPADTQYF TGCGCCAGCAGTAGAGCACCTGCAGATACGCAGTATTTT
TRBJ1-1 TRBV5-1 . . CASSLSGFTEAFF TGCGCCAGCAGCTTGTCAGGGTTCACTGAAGCTTTCTTT
TRBJ2-1 TRBV30 once TRBD2 CAWNPGLAGREQFF TGTGCCTGGAACCCCGGACTAGCGGGAAGGGAGCAGTTCTTC
TRBJ2-2 TRBV6-2/TRBV6-3 . TRBD1 CASSYPGQGWSIPGELFF TGTGCCAGCAGTTACCCGGGACAGGGTTGGAGTATCCCCGGGGAGCTGTTTTTT
TRBJ1-4 TRBV19 . . CASRFQGRATNEKLFF TGTGCCAGTAGATTCCAGGGGCGGGCAACTAATGAAAAACTGTTTTTT
TRBJ2-5 TRBV5-1 . TRBD2 CASSLWSLAVQETQYF TGCGCCAGCAGCTTGTGGTCCCTAGCGGTTCAAGAGACCCAGTACTTC
TRBJ1-2 TRBV19 . TRBD1 CASTPPGGHGYTF TGTGCCAGCACCCCTCCAGGGGGCCATGGCTACACCTTC
TRBJ1-3 TRBV11-2 . TRBD1 CASSLGTGASGNTIYF TGTGCCAGCAGCTTAGGTACAGGGGCCTCTGGAAACACCATATATTTT
TRBJ2-1 TRBV10-1 . . CASSGRAFSSYNEQFF TGCGCCAGCAGTGGGCGAGCGTTTAGCTCCTACAATGAGCAGTTCTTC
TRBJ1-1 TRBV6-2/TRBV6-3 . . CASSYSGRNTEAFF TGTGCCAGCAGTTACTCGGGCAGGAACACTGAAGCTTTCTTT
TRBJ2-1 TRBV7-9 once TRBD2 CASSFWGRRGVSYNEQFF TGTGCCAGCAGCTTCTGGGGTCGGCGGGGGGTCTCCTACAATGAGCAGTTCTTC
TRBJ2-2 TRBV30 . . CAWSQGTGELFF TGTGCCTGGAGTCAGGGTACCGGGGAGCTGTTTTTT
TRBJ2-3 TRBV6-5 . . CASSYSGEEDTQYF TGTGCCAGCAGTTACTCCGGGGAAGAAGATACGCAGTATTTT
TRBJ2-1 TRBV2 . TRBD2 CASSEKGPGLAGLNEQFF TGTGCCAGCAGTGAAAAGGGCCCGGGACTAGCGGGACTGAATGAGCAGTTCTTC
TRBJ1-4 TRBV18 . TRBD1 CASSRGQGTPATNEKLFF TGTGCCAGCTCACGTGGACAGGGAACCCCTGCAACTAATGAAAAACTGTTTTTT
TRBJ2-3 TRBV7-9 . TRBD1 CASSPTGDPTDTQYF TGTGCCAGCAGCCCTACAGGGGACCCCACAGATACGCAGTATTTT
TRBJ1-1 TRBV27 . . CASSFRVSGTEAFF TGTGCCAGCAGTTTCAGGGTCTCTGGGACTGAAGCTTTCTTT
TRBJ1-6 TRBV11-2 . . CASNVNRSSPLHF TGTGCCAGCAACGTCAACAGAAGTTCACCCCTCCACTTT
TRBJ2-5 TRBV24-1 . TRBD1 CATSEPKRTGRETQYF TGTGCCACCAGTGAGCCCAAGCGGACAGGCCGAGAGACCCAGTACTTC
TRBJ1-2 TRBV10-1 . . CASSARVEGTHYGYTF TGCGCCAGCAGTGCCCGGGTGGAGGGGACTCACTATGGCTACACCTTC
TRBJ1-2 TRBV2 . . CASSGGSGDFGYGYTF TGTGCCAGCAGTGGGGGCTCAGGAGATTTTGGGTATGGCTACACCTTC
TRBJ1-2 TRBV4-1 once . CASSQDLPNRVEGYGYTF TGCGCCAGCAGCCAAGACCTACCTAACAGGGTTGAGGGCTATGGCTACACCTTC
TRBJ2-1 TRBV19 . TRBD2 CATARTGTNNEQFF TGTGCCACCGCGCGAACCGGGACTAACAATGAGCAGTTCTTC
TRBJ1-2 TRBV3-1/TRBV3-2 . . CASSPRWSDNYGYTF TGTGCCAGCAGCCCTAGATGGTCAGATAACTATGGCTACACCTTC
TRBJ2-1 TRBV5-5 . TRBD2 CASRPGTSDPLGEQFF TGTGCCAGCAGGCCCGGGACTAGCGACCCCCTCGGTGAGCAGTTCTTC
TRBJ1-5 TRBV7-6 few . CASSLPGENQPQHF TGTGCCAGCAGCTTACCAGGGGAGAATCAGCCCCAGCATTTT
TRBJ2-5 TRBV11-2 . . CASSLVFTGSRETQYF TGTGCCAGCAGCTTAGTATTCACAGGGAGCCGAGAGACCCAGTACTTC
TRBJ2-7 TRBV7-2 . . CASSLAGEGSYEQYF TGTGCCAGCAGCTTAGCCGGGGAAGGGTCCTACGAGCAGTACTTC
TRBJ2-7 TRBV4-3 . TRBD1 CASSAGTGIFRNEQYF TGCGCCAGCAGCGCGGGGACAGGGATCTTTAGGAACGAGCAGTACTTC
TRBJ1-1 TRBV30 . TRBD1 CAWSEGAPNTEAFF TGTGCCTGGAGCGAGGGGGCTCCAAACACTGAAGCTTTCTTT
TRBJ1-1 TRBV9 . . CASSVVGGPPTEAFF TGTGCCAGCAGCGTAGTTGGAGGGCCCCCAACTGAAGCTTTCTTT
TRBJ2-7 TRBV5-5 few . CASRAPGFSYEQYF TGTGCCAGCAGAGCGCCGGGATTCTCCTACGAGCAGTACTTC
TRBJ2-7 TRBV7-9 once . CASSLPPGLFLYEQYF TGTGCCAGCAGCTTACCTCCGGGACTTTTCCTCTACGAGCAGTACTTC
TRBJ1-1 TRBV6-6 . TRBD1 CASSYPKGAMGTEAFF TGTGCCAGCAGTTACCCAAAGGGGGCGATGGGGACTGAAGCTTTCTTT
TRBJ1-1 TRBV10-3 . . CAIKAAGAEAFF TGTGCCATCAAAGCGGCGGGGGCTGAAGCTTTCTTT
TRBJ1-2 TRBV7-9 . . CASSLGLGANYGYTF TGTGCCAGCAGCTTGGGGCTGGGTGCTAACTATGGCTACACCTTC
TRBJ1-5 TRBV24-1 . . CATSDFTAGVNQPQHF TGTGCCACCAGTGATTTTACGGCAGGGGTCAATCAGCCCCAGCATTTT
TRBJ2-3 TRBV4-1 . . CASSRTFLASSTDTQYF TGCGCCAGCAGCCGAACATTTCTAGCGAGTAGCACAGATACGCAGTATTTT
TRBJ1-4 TRBV5-1 . . CASSLSGGTNEKLFF TGCGCCAGCAGCTTGTCGGGGGGAACTAATGAAAAACTGTTTTTT
TRBJ2-7 TRBV4-1 . TRBD2 CASSQDKGTTTEQYF TGCGCCAGCAGCCAAGATAAAGGGACTACTACCGAGCAGTACTTC
TRBJ2-7 TRBV19 once TRBD2 CASSMNLAGASLLGEQYF TGTGCCAGTAGTATGAATCTAGCGGGGGCCTCGCTCCTGGGGGAGCAGTACTTC
TRBJ2-3 TRBV5-1 . TRBD2 CASSQGASGASTDTQYF TGCGCCAGCAGCCAGGGAGCTAGCGGGGCTAGCACAGATACGCAGTATTTT
TRBJ2-1 TRBV28 . TRBD1 CASSLGTGDNEQFF TGTGCCAGCAGTTTGGGGACAGGGGATAATGAGCAGTTCTTC
TRBJ1-2 TRBV13 once . CASSIQTANYGYTF TGTGCCAGCAGCATTCAGACAGCTAACTATGGCTACACCTTC
TRBJ1-2 TRBV6-6 . TRBD1 CASTLGQGYGYTF TGTGCCAGCACCCTAGGACAGGGGTATGGCTACACCTTC
TRBJ2-1 TRBV25-1 . . CASSVDKNYNEQFF TGTGCCAGCAGTGTGGACAAAAACTACAATGAGCAGTTCTTC
TRBJ1-5 TRBV19 once . CASSSEVGLSDQPQHF TGTGCCAGTAGCTCGGAAGTTGGTCTGAGCGATCAGCCCCAGCATTTT
TRBJ2-7 TRBV6-4 once TRBD1 CASKGDRSFYEQYF TGTGCCAGCAAGGGGGACAGGAGCTTCTACGAGCAGTACTTC